This T cell receptor beta chain was retrieved from a study of T cell responses to AZD1222 COVID-19 vaccine (dated by TCRdb to the early 2020s). A note on the overall study: TCR sequencing was performed for fewer than 250 trial participants, of whom roughly 200 were given two doses of AZD1222 and some 26 were given two doses of MenACWY control vaccine. Trial participants were enrolled by age into subgroups of 18-55, 56-69 and 70-plus years, and around 150, 29 and 61 TCR-sequenced participants, respectively, were included in these subgroups. Overall study results and their limits: Conclusions about previously exposed vaccinees were limited because only five to seven AZD1222 recipients were SARS-CoV-2 seropositive at baseline. The whole spike protein was spanned by vaccine-associated CD4 TCRs, and dominant responses were seen in regions 160-218 and 743-854. Nearly half of unique spike-specific TCRs reportedly recognized epitopes outside regions mutated in the B.1.351 and B.1.1.7 variants. Spike-specific TCR breadth and depth rose significantly after two AZD1222 doses compared with day 0 and with MenACWY recipients. Because no day 14 peak-response samples were available, the repertoires could be characterized only after the peak T cell response. Participants were mostly white British and included more females than males, and it was suggested by the authors that clonal diversity may have been underestimated. In the small 56-69-year group, the increase in depth fell short of significance, most likely because of low power.

The CDR3 regions of human TCRbeta chains were analyzed by immunosequencing. On the study's bioinformatics: Repertoire TCRs were checked for matches against a reference library of SARS-CoV-2-specific TCRs that had been generated using the MIRA antigen-specificity platform. Breadth meant the fraction of unique TCRs that were SARS-CoV-2-associated, whereas depth meant the fraction of total T cells that were SARS-CoV-2-associated. Using the MIRA data, each spike-specific TCR was assigned both to the spike region to which the TCR was reactive and to a CD4 or CD8 class. Log10-transformed breadth and depth values were compared by one-way ANOVA with Sidak's multiple comparisons tests. TCRdb retrieved this table from immuneACCESS and kept in-frame rearrangements only. Not all clones are present; in checked studies, unresolved V genes account for under half, and no reason is known for the remainder. V, J and clone size were drawn from that table, and D and trimming were deduced from the DNA. The sample table lists about 54,000 clones, approximately 86% of them with a count of one. The biggest ten clones account for 6.9% of the sample.

Details on this clone: Its antigen is currently not known. One end of the junction fails to match germline, which may point to a read error.

The time point label here, explained by the study, means: about 28 days (+/-7) after the second vaccine dose. Because spike-specific TCR depth and breadth did not differ between the two schedules, AZD1222 recipients who got a second dose at roughly 4 weeks were pooled with those who got a second dose at roughly 12 weeks. Vaccinee samples were obtained from the UK trials COV001 and COV002, which included a single-blind randomized controlled phase 2/3 trial of AZD1222 (ChAdOx1 nCoV-19) in healthy adults. Trial participant PBMC samples were collected at day 0 and day 28 after the second dose for TCRbeta chain sequencing. Source: peripheral blood, taken 28 days after the second AZD1222 dose. The origin of this receptor is an adult who received the AZD1222 COVID-19 vaccine.

The nucleotide sequence is given as TGTGCCAGCAGCTTAGGAGGACCCCGCGGGGACATCTTT. This is translated as CASSLGGPRGDIF. Rearrangement joined TRBV11-2 to TRBJ1-1; D gene: possibly TRBD1, on 6 matching bases. Inclusive of the bounding cysteine and phenylalanine, the CDR3 is 13 residues long. The entry retains the CDR3 DNA only, 39 bases that are in frame from base 1. From the germline V gene, CDR1 is SGHAT and CDR2 is FQNNGV.